Given below is one TCR beta chain in context. No antigen is known for it. This record comes from a study of Graves' ophthalmopathy and Graves' hyperthyroidism. Whole-study results and caveats: Blood also harbored most expanded thyroid clonotypes above 0.001 frequency.

RNA transcripts yielded amplified TCR beta CDR3 regions. Following a first-round RT-PCR that used HTBI primers, a second-round multiplex PCR was carried out. MiXCR, run by TCRdb on the multiplex PCR reads, gives a single entry per CDR3 protein. This repertoire shows over 150,000 distinct CDR3 sequences, less than 45% found once; its top ten account for around 5.8%. CDR1 SGHAT and CDR2 FQNNGV come from the germline V gene. Deletions cut 0 bases from V and 2 bases from J, with 14 bases between. The CDR3 sequence is 16 residues long. Researchers turned away patients with other autoimmune diseases, uncontrolled infections, pregnancy or lactation. Each diagnosis was determined on the basis of clinical symptoms, serum thyroxine, TRAb, thyroid ultrasound and orbital computed tomography. PBMCs were isolated from a roughly 9.6 ml sample of fresh peripheral blood.

The receptor was derived from a woman aged 40 to 50 with Graves' ophthalmopathy. The rearrangement joins TRBV11-2 to TRBJ2-7, with a weak D call TRBD2 (6 bases). The material sequenced was peripheral blood. CDR3 nucleotides: TGTGCCAGCAGCTTAGAAGGAGCTAGCGCTGCCTACGAGCAGTACTTC. This translates into CASSLEGASAAYEQYF.